Below, 8 T cell receptor beta chains from the same sample are listed, as sequenced in a study of blood T cell repertoires in COVID-19. TCRdb's table, derived via immunoSEQ multiplex PCR, lists solely in-frame clones and lacks some. Of about 150,000 clones listed, around 83% are singletons. Sequencing was carried out using peripheral blood. The origin of the receptors is a woman in her sixties with COVID-19, enrolled during active disease.

This chain joins TRBV6-5 and TRBJ2-1; D might be TRBD2 (6 bases). V gave up 0 bases and J gave up 5 bases, with 11 bases separating them. This CDR3 region has 15 residues. The germline V gene encodes CDR1 MNHEY and CDR2 SVGAGI. The CDR3 DNA sequence: TGTGCCAGCAGTTACTCGGAGGGGAACCACAATGAGCAGTTCTTC. Residues: CASSYSEGNHNEQFF.

This clone was seen only once. The chain uses TRBV19 and TRBJ1-1; D might be TRBD1 (5 bases). The ends were cut back, 2 bases at V and 4 bases at J, with 20 bases in the middle. Per the germline V gene, CDR1 is LNHDA and CDR2 is SQIVND (reference sequence). The CDR3 covers 17 residues. The CDR3 nucleotides are TGTGCCAGTAGTATACACTTCAGGGAGGTAGGATCCACTGAAGCTTTCTTT. Protein product: CASSIHFREVGSTEAFF.

The rearrangement uses TRBV10-1 and TRBJ2-1, with a weak D call TRBD1 (8 bases). V lost 4 bases, J lost 6 bases, and 25 bases lay in between. The CDR3 runs 18 residues. From germline, CDR1 is WNHNN and CDR2 SYGVQD (reference sequence). The CDR3 reads CASSGGGQANRWGNEQFF. CDR3 coding DNA: TGCGCCAGCAGTGGGGGGGGACAGGCTAACCGGTGGGGCAATGAGCAGTTCTTC.

This clone came up once. The rearrangement links TRBV7-2 to TRBJ2-1, with TRBD1 identical over 9 bases. Trimming took 0 bases from V and 8 from J; bases not matched to a gene: 5. Looked up from germline, CDR1 is SGHTA and CDR2 is FQGNSA. CDR3 length: 15 residues. The CDR3 loop reads CASSLAGTGRDEQFF. CDR3 DNA sequence: TGTGCCAGCAGCTTAGCGGGGACAGGGAGGGATGAGCAGTTCTTC.

This clone was counted a single time. The genes are TRBV7-9 and TRBJ1-1, with a weak D call TRBD1 (5 bases). CDR3 size: 13 residues. Per germline, CDR1 SEHNR and CDR2 FQNEAQ (reference sequence). V lost 6 bases and J 0 bases, leaving 8 bases between the germline ends. The CDR3 nucleotides read TGTGCCAGCAGTCCGACAGTGAACACTGAAGCTTTCTTT. It encodes CASSPTVNTEAFF. Looking up the rest from reference TRBV7-9 and TRBJ1-1 gives the full variable domain: DTGVSQNPRHKITKRGQNVTFRCDPISEHNRLYWYRQTLGQGPEFLTYFQNEAQLEKSRLLSDRFSAERPKGSFSTLEIQRTEQGDSAMYLCASSPTVNTEAFFGQGTRLTVV.

The chain links TRBV3-1 (or the pseudogene TRBV3-2) to TRBJ1-2, with D maybe TRBD1 (5 bases). Trimming stripped 1 base from V and 4 bases from J, with 7 bases between. The CDR3 consists of 13 residues. Looked up from germline, CDR1 is LGHDT and CDR2 is YNNKEL (reference sequence). The CDR3 DNA reads as TGTGCCAGCAGCCAAGTTACAGGCTATGGCTACACCTTC. Translation gives CASSQVTGYGYTF.

This clone was seen a handful of times. The chain has TRBV11-2 and TRBJ1-3; 7 bases match TRBD1. Trimming at V came to 5 bases and at J to 4 bases, leaving 8 bases not matched to a gene. CDR1 is SGHAT and CDR2 is FQNNGV in the germline V gene. The CDR3 runs to 15 residues. CDR3 nucleotide sequence: TGTGCCAGCAGCCAAAACAGGGGACCCGGAAACACCATATATTTT. This translates into CASSQNRGPGNTIYF.

The rearrangement links TRBV19 to TRBJ1-4; a weak D match, TRBD1 (6 bases). The CDR3 runs 16 residues. The V end lost 2 bases, the J end lost 2 bases, and 12 bases lay between the germline ends. From germline, CDR1 is LNHDA and CDR2 SQIVND (reference sequence). CDR3: CASSISGVGTNEKLFF. Written as DNA, the CDR3 is TGTGCCAGTAGTATATCAGGGGTCGGGACTAATGAAAAACTGTTTTTT.